These 16 T cell receptor beta chains were sequenced from one sample in a study of T cells after yellow fever vaccination. TCRdb re-called the 5' RACE reads with MiXCR, one entry per CDR3 protein. This sample has roughly 340,000 distinct CDR3 sequences, with approximately 3.9% found just once. Source: PBMCs, taken 5 days after the yellow fever booster vaccination. These receptor sequences come from a man aged 18 to 30 who received the YFV17D yellow fever vaccine.

This clonotype showed up just a few times. The chain carries TRBV7-2 and TRBJ2-1; 7 bases match TRBD1. This CDR3 has 15 amino acids. The J segment lost 9 bases and the V segment lost 4 bases, leaving 12 bases of the junction unmatched. Germline V gives CDR1 SGHTA, CDR2 FQGNSA. The CDR3 DNA reads TGTGCCAGCAGCTCCGCCGGGACAGTCGCTAGTGAGCAGTTCTTC. Protein product: CASSSAGTVASEQFF.

This clonotype was observed a handful of times. The rearrangement joins TRBV7-9 to TRBJ2-7, with D perhaps assigned TRBD1 or TRBD2 (5 bases each). In germline, CDR1 is SEHNR, CDR2 FQNEAQ (reference sequence). The CDR3 totals 17 residues. Trimming removed 0 bases from V and 0 bases from J, with 15 bases in between. In nucleotides, the CDR3 is TGTGCCAGCAGCTTAGCGCGTGGGGGACCCTCCTCCTACGAGCAGTACTTC. It yields the protein CASSLARGGPSSYEQYF. Filled out from reference TRBV7-9 and TRBJ2-7, the complete variable domain reads DTGVSQNPRHKITKRGQNVTFRCDPISEHNRLYWYRQTLGQGPEFLTYFQNEAQLEKSRLLSDRFSAERPKGSFSTLEIQRTEQGDSAMYLCASSLARGGPSSYEQYFGPGTRLTVT.

This clonotype came up many times. This chain joins TRBV7-2 and TRBJ1-2; TRBD1 aligns across 11 bases. V gave up 3 bases and J gave up 4 bases; unmatched junction bases: 1. Germline CDR1 is SGHTA and CDR2 is FQGNSA. This CDR3 region has 14 residues. The CDR3 DNA is TGTGCCAGCAGCTTCGGGACAGGGGGCTATGGCTACACCTTC. Translated: CASSFGTGGYGYTF.

The chain uses TRBV7-2 and TRBJ2-3; D possibly corresponds to TRBD1 (5 bases). Germline CDR1 is SGHTA and CDR2 is FQGNSA. Trimming took 5 bases from V and 0 from J, leaving 9 bases between them. This CDR3 region has 14 residues. This CDR3 is CASSPQASTDTQYF. CDR3 bases: TGTGCCAGCAGCCCACAGGCTAGCACAGATACGCAGTATTTT.

The V call is TRBV9, the J call TRBJ1-1; possibly TRBD1 for D (5 bases). V was pared by 2 bases and J by 4 bases, with 9 bases between. Germline V gene lookup returns CDR1 SGDLS and CDR2 YYNGEE. This CDR3 contains 13 residues. The CDR3 DNA sequence: TGTGCCAGCAGCGTGGGGGGTCTCACTGAAGCTTTCTTT. It is translated as CASSVGGLTEAFF.

This chain joins TRBV11-2 and TRBJ2-5; D unclear. V lost 2 bases and J lost 5, with 9 bases in between. CDR1 SGHAT and CDR2 FQNNGV come from the germline V gene. The CDR3 contains 13 residues. Here the CDR3 DNA reads TGTGCCAGCAGCTTAAAGGTTCGGGAGACCCAGTACTTC. Protein: CASSLKVRETQYF.

V and J are TRBV5-1 and TRBJ1-1; weak D call: TRBD1 (5 bases). Germline V gene data show CDR1 as SGHRS and CDR2 as YFSETQ. This CDR3 spans 15 amino acids. V lost 3 bases, J lost 4 bases, and 16 bases lay in between. The CDR3 DNA is TGCGCCAGCAGCTATTGGAGGGGAGTAGGCACTGAAGCTTTCTTT. This translates into CASSYWRGVGTEAFF.

This chain joins TRBV20-1 and TRBJ2-1; 10 bases are a match to TRBD2. This CDR3 contains 19 residues. CDR1 and CDR2 (germline): DFQATT, SNEGSKA (reference sequence). The J segment lost 4 bases and the V segment lost 3 bases, leaving 18 bases of the junction unmatched. For the CDR3, the DNA is TGCAGTGCTAGCCTGACACCGCTAGCGGGGGACGTCCAATACAATGAGCAGTTCTTC. Protein product: CSASLTPLAGDVQYNEQFF.

This clonotype has just a few counts. This sequence joins TRBV2 and TRBJ2-7; 7 bases align to TRBD2. With 4 bases clipped from V and 2 bases from J, the junction kept 2 bases outside the gene matches. Per germline, CDR1 SNHLY and CDR2 FYNNEI. This CDR3 has 13 amino acids. CDR3 amino acids: CASSVAGAYEQYV. The CDR3 region has the DNA TGTGCCAGCAGTGTCGCGGGGGCCTACGAGCAGTACGTC.

This rearrangement joins TRBV27 to TRBJ1-2, with a tentative D call TRBD1 (6 bases). The germline V gene has CDR1 MNHEY and CDR2 SMNVEV (reference sequence). Trimming removed 11 bases at V and 1 base at J, with 14 bases between. The CDR3 has 13 residues. The CDR3 nucleotides read TGTGCCTCTGGGGCAGGGGTTAACTATGGCTACACCTTC. Its protein product is CASGAGVNYGYTF.

V usage is TRBV7-2 and J usage is TRBJ1-1, with 11 bases aligning to TRBD1. There are 14 residues in the CDR3. The trim removed 5 bases at V and 5 bases at J, leaving 4 bases unmatched. Germline loops: CDR1 SGHTA, CDR2 FQGNSA. This CDR3 is CASSADRGRTEAFF. The CDR3 DNA sequence: TGTGCCAGCAGCGCGGACAGGGGGCGAACTGAAGCTTTCTTT.

The chain carries TRBV6-2 or TRBV6-3 and TRBJ1-2; 12 nucleotides agree with TRBD1. The CDR3 spans 13 residues. Germline CDR1 reads MNHEY; CDR2 reads SVGEGT. Losses at the gene ends were 5 bases for V and 8 bases for J; bases not matched to a gene: 3. CDR3 sequence (DNA): TGTGCCAGCAGTCGGGACAGGGGGCTCGGCTACACCTTC. It is translated as CASSRDRGLGYTF.

V and J are TRBV6-6 and TRBJ2-7; 11 nucleotides agree with TRBD1. This CDR3 comprises 14 residues. The germline CDR1 and CDR2 sequences are MNHNY and SVGAGI (reference sequence). The CDR3 spells CASRPGTGGFEEYV. In DNA, the CDR3 is TGTGCCAGCAGACCCGGGACAGGGGGGTTCGAGGAGTACGTC.

This clonotype was detected a few times. V is TRBV4-2 and J is TRBJ2-5; 10 positions match TRBD2. CDR3 length equals 16 residues. Unmatched junction bases numbered 6, after V lost 1 base and J lost 4 bases. From germline, CDR1 is LGHNA and CDR2 YNFKEQ. The DNA for the CDR3 is TGTGCCAGCAGCCAAGCCAGCGGGGGGGTCGTAGAGACCCAGTACTTC. This gives the protein CASSQASGGVVETQYF.

This clonotype was counted many times. This chain uses TRBV2 with TRBJ2-7; D unclear. Germline loops: CDR1 SNHLY, CDR2 FYNNEI. The CDR3 spans 15 residues. The germline V and J ends were trimmed by 7 bases and 5 bases, with 21 bases remaining between them. The CDR3, as DNA: TGTGCCAGCACCCCACGAAAAGGCAGGCTGAACGAGCAGTACGTC. It is translated as CASTPRKGRLNEQYV.

This clonotype was counted at least ten times. The rearrangement joins TRBV18 to TRBJ1-6; 9 nucleotides agree with TRBD1. J lost 7 bases, V lost 6 bases, and 4 bases had no gene match. The germline gives CDR1 KGHSH, CDR2 LQKENI. The CDR3 totals 14 residues. Written as DNA, the CDR3 is TGTGCCAGCTCCCCTGGACAGGGGAATTCACCCCTCCACTTT. It specifies CASSPGQGNSPLHF.